This TCR beta chain was documented in a study of cytomegalovirus exposure and HLA in healthy donors. The primer mix had 60 Vbeta and 13 Jbeta primers. Some clones are missing from TCRdb's copy, which holds only in-frame ones; the method was immunoSEQ multiplex PCR. The sample has 150,000 to 200,000 clones; 80% to 85% are singletons. Comment on this clone: Other DNA sequences in the same sample also yield this CDR3.

This CDR3 spans 13 amino acids. The J segment lost 4 bases and the V segment lost 4 bases, leaving 4 bases of the junction unmatched. The germline gives CDR1 KGHSH, CDR2 LQKENI. V is TRBV18 and J is TRBJ2-7; 7 bases are shared with TRBD1. The specimen was PBMCs. The receptor was derived from a boy aged 5-17 years in good health and CMV-seronegative. The CDR3 region has the DNA TGTGCCAGCTCACGCGACAGGGATTACGAGCAGTACTTC. Translation: CASSRDRDYEQYF.